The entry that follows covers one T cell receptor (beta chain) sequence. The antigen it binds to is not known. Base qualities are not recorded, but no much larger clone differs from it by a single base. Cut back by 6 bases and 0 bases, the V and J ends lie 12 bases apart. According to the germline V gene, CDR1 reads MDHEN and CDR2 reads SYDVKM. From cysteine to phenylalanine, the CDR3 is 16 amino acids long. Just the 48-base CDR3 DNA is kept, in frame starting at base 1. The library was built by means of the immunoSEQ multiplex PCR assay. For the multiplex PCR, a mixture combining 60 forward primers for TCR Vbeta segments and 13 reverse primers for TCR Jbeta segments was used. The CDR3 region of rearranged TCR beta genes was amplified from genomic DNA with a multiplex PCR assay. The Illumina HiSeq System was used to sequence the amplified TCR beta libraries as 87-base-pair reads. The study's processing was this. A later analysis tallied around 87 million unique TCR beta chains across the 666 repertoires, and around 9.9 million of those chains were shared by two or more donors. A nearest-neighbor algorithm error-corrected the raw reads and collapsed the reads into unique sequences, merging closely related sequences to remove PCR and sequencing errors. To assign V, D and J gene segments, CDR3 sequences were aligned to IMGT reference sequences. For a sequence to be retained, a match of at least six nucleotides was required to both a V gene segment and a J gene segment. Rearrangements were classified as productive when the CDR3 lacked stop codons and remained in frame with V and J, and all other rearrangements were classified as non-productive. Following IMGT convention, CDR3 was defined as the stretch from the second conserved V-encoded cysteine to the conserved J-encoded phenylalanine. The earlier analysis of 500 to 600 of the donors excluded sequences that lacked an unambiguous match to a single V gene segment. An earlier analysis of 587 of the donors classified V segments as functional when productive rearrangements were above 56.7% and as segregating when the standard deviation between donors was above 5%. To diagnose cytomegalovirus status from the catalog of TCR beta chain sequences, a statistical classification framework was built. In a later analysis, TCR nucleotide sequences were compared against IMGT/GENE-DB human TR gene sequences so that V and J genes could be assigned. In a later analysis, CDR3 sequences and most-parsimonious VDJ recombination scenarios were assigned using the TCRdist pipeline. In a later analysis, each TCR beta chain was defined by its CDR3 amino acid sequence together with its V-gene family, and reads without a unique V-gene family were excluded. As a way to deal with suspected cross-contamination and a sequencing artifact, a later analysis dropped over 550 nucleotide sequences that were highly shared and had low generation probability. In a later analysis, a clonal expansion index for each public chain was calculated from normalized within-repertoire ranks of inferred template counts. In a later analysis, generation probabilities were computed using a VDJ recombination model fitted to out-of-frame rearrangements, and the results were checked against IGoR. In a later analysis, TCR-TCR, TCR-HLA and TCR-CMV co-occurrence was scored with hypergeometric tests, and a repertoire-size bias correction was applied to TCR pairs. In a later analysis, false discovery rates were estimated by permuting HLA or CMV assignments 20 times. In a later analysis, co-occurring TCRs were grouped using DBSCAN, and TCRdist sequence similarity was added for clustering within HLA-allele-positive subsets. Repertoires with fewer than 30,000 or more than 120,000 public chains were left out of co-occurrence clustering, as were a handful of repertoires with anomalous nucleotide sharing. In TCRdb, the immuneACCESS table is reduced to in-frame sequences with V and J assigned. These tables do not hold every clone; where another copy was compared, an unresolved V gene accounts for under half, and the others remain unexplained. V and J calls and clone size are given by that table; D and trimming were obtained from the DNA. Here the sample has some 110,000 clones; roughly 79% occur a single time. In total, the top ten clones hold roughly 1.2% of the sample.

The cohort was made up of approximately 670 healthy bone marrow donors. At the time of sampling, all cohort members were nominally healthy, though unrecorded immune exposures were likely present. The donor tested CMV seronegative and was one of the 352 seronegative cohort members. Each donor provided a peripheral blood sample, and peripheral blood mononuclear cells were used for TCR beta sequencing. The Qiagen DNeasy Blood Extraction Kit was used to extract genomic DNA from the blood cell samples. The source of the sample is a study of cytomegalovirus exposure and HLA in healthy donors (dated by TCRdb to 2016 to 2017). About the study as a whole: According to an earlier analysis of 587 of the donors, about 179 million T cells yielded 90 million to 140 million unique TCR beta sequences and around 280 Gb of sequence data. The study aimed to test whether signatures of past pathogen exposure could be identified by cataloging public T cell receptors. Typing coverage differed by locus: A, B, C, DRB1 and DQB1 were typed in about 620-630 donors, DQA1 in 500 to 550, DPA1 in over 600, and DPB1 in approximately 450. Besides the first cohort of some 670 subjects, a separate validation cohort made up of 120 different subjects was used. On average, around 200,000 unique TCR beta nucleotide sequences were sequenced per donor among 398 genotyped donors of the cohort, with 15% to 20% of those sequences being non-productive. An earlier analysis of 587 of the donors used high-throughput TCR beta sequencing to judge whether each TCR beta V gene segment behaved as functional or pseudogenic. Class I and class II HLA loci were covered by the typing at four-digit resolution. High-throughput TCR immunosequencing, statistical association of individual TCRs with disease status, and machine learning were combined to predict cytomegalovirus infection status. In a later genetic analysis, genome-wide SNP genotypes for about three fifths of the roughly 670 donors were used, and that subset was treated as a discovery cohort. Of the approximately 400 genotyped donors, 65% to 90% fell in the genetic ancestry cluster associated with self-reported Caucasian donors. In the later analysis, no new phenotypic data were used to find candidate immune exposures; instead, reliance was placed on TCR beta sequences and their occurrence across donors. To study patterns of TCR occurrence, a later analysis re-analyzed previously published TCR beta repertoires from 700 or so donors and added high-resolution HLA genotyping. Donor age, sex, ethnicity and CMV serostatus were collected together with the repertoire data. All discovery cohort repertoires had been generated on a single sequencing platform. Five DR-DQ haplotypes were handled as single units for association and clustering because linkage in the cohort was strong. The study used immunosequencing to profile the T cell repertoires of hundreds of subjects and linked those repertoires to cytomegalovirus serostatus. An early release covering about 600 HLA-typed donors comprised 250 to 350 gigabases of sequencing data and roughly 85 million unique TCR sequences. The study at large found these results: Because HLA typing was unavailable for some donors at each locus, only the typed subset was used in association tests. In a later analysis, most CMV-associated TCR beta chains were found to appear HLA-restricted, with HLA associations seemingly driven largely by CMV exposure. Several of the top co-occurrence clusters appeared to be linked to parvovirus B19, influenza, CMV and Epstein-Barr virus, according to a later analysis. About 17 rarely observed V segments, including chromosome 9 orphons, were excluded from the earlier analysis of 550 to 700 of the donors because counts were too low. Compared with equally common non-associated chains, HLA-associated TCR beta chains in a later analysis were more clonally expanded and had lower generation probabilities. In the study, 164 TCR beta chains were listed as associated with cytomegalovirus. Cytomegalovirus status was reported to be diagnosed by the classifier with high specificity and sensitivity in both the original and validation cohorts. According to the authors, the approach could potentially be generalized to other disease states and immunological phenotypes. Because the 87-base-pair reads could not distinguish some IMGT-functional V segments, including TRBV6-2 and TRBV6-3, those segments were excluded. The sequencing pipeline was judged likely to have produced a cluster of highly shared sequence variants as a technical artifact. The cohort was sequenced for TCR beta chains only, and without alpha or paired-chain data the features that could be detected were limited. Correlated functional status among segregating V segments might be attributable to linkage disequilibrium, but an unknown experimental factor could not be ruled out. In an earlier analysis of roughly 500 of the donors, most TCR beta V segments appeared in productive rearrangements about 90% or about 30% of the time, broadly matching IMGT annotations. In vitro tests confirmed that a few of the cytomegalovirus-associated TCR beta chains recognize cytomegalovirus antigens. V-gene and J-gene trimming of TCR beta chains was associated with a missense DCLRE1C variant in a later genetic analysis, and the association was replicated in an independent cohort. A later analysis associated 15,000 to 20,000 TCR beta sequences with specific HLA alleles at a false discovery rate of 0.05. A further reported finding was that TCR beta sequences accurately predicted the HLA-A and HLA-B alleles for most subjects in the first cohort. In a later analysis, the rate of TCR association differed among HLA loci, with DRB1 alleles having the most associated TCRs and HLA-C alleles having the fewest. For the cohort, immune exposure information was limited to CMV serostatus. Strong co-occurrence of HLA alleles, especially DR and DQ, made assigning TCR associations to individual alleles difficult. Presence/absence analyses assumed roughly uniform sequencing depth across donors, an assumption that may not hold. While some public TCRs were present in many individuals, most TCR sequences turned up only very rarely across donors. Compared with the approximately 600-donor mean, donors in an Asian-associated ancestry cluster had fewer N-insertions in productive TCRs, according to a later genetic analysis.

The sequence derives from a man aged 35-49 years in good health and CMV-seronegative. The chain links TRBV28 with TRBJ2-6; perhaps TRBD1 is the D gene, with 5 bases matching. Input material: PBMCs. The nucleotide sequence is TGTGCCAGCAGCCCCCTGACAGACTCTGGGGCCAACGTCCTGACTTTC. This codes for CASSPLTDSGANVLTF.